A selection of T cell receptor beta chains follows, all from one sample in a study of post-analysis software for immune sequencing data. One entry per CDR3 protein, called by TCRdb with MiXCR from the PCR reads. The sample includes about 430,000 distinct CDR3 sequences, 39% of them seen just once. Sequenced material: blood. The source of these receptors is a girl aged 2 to 10 with multiple sclerosis. Each CDR3 is given with its conserved first and last residue. The D gene is left open where the match is weak. Clone size is stated in some rows and not others, as once, few, many or a class when expanded.

DNA | CDR3 | D | J | V | size
TGCAGTGCGGGACTAGCAACATACAATGAGCAGTTCTTC | CSAGLATYNEQFF | TRBD2 | TRBJ2-1 | TRBV20-1 | NA
TGTGCCAGCAGTATAGGGGGAGTCTTCTCCTATGGCTACACCTTC | CASSIGGVFSYGYTF | NA | TRBJ1-2 | TRBV27 | NA
TGTGCCAGCAGTTCCCAGGGATTAACCTACGAGCAGTACTTC | CASSSQGLTYEQYF | NA | TRBJ2-7 | TRBV6-5 | few
TGCAGCGCGTTTGCGACAGGGGACTACGAGCAGTACTTC | CSAFATGDYEQYF | TRBD1 | TRBJ2-7 | TRBV29-1 | NA
TGTGCCAGCAGTCTAACAGGGGGCTTAACCGAGCAGTACTTC | CASSLTGGLTEQYF | TRBD1 | TRBJ2-7 | TRBV28 | many
TGTGCCAGCAGTTCCGACCCTCGGACAGGGCCCGTCACAGATACGCAGTATTTT | CASSSDPRTGPVTDTQYF | TRBD1 | TRBJ2-3 | TRBV12-3/TRBV12-4 | NA
TGTGCCAGCAGCTTTGGACTAGCGGGAGGGTCCAAAGGTGCAGATACGCAGTATTTT | CASSFGLAGGSKGADTQYF | TRBD2 | TRBJ2-3 | TRBV3-1 | NA
TGCAGCGTTGAGGGGGGTAGCGGGTCCCAAGGGACCCAGTACTTC | CSVEGGSGSQGTQYF | TRBD2 | TRBJ2-5 | TRBV29-1 | NA
TGTGCCAGCAGTCCCCGCAGGACGAACACAGATACGCAGTATTTT | CASSPRRTNTDTQYF | NA | TRBJ2-3 | TRBV27 | NA
TGCGCCAGCAGCCCTCGCTGGGGGATCGATGAGCAGTTCTTC | CASSPRWGIDEQFF | NA | TRBJ2-1 | TRBV5-1 | NA
TGTGCCAGCAGCCAAGATCTTCCAGCGCTGAATGAGCAGTTCTTC | CASSQDLPALNEQFF | NA | TRBJ2-1 | TRBV3-1 | NA
TGTGCCAGCATTTGGACAGACGGAGCCTACGAGCAGTACTTC | CASIWTDGAYEQYF | NA | TRBJ2-7 | TRBV5-8 | NA
TGCGCCAGCAGCTTACAGTGGTCCTACGAGCAGTACTTC | CASSLQWSYEQYF | NA | TRBJ2-7 | TRBV5-1 | few
TGTGCCAGCAGTTTCCGACTAGCGGGAGGCCACAATGAGCAGTTCTTC | CASSFRLAGGHNEQFF | TRBD2 | TRBJ2-1 | TRBV27 | few
TGTGCCAGCAGCTTTGGGATAGCGGGAAGGGCAGAGACCCAGTACTTC | CASSFGIAGRAETQYF | TRBD2 | TRBJ2-5 | TRBV5-8 | NA
TGCAGCGTTGGATGGCAGCGGATGAAGGGCTACACCTTC | CSVGWQRMKGYTF | NA | TRBJ1-2 | TRBV29-1 | NA
TGCAGTGCTAAGGGATTGACAGGGGGGGTCAATCAGCCCCAGCATTTT | CSAKGLTGGVNQPQHF | TRBD1 | TRBJ1-5 | TRBV20-1 | NA
TGCAGTCTCCCTGGACAATCCACAGATACGCAGTATTTT | CSLPGQSTDTQYF | NA | TRBJ2-3 | TRBV20-1 | NA
TGTGCCAGCAGCTTGAAGGACAGGGGGGCAACTAATGAAAAACTGTTTTTT | CASSLKDRGATNEKLFF | TRBD1 | TRBJ1-4 | TRBV7-9 | NA
TGTGCCAGCAGTTACAGACAGGAGACCCAGTACTTC | CASSYRQETQYF | NA | TRBJ2-5 | TRBV6-2/TRBV6-3 | NA